The 5 T cell receptor beta chains below come from one sample, sequenced in a study of blood T cell repertoires in COVID-19. Sequencing was performed with immunoSEQ multiplex PCR; in TCRdb, only in-frame clones are kept and a portion is missing. This sample has 270,000 or so clones, with roughly 90% found just once. Sequencing used peripheral blood. These receptor sequences come from a woman between 55 and 75 years old with COVID-19, enrolled during active disease.

This clone showed up just once. This chain joins TRBV20-1 and TRBJ2-7; a weak D match, TRBD2 (6 bases). Germline V gives CDR1 DFQATT, CDR2 SNEGSKA (reference sequence). This CDR3 has 11 amino acids. V was trimmed by 5 bases and J by 3 bases, leaving 8 bases between them. The CDR3 is CSAGTRYEQYF. The DNA for the CDR3 is TGCAGTGCTGGGACTCGCTACGAGCAGTACTTC.

The rearrangement links TRBV19 to TRBJ2-7; 10 positions match TRBD2. Germline CDR1 reads LNHDA; CDR2 reads SQIVND (reference sequence). The CDR3 has 13 residues. V trimming: 3 bases; J trimming: 6 bases; junction bases outside the gene matches: 2. CDR3 nucleotides: TGTGCCAGTAGTATCCGGACTAGCGGCGAGCAGTACTTC. This gives the protein CASSIRTSGEQYF.

The table lists this clone with a few counts. V usage is TRBV7-2 and J usage is TRBJ2-4; no clear D gene. Between the trimmed V and J ends, which lost 1 base and 12 bases, there was a span of 10 bases. In germline, CDR1 is SGHTA, CDR2 FQGNSA. CDR3 size: 12 residues. The chain's CDR3 is CASSLGVPNQYF. DNA of the CDR3: TGTGCCAGCAGCTTAGGTGTCCCAAATCAGTACTTC.

V gene TRBV4-3 combines with J gene TRBJ1-1; 9 bases are shared with TRBD1. The CDR3 covers 14 residues. J was trimmed by 7 bases and V by 3 bases; bases with no gene match: 6. CDR1 is LGHNA and CDR2 is YSLEER in the germline V gene. This chain's CDR3 is CASSHTGTGLEAFF. CDR3 coding DNA: TGCGCCAGCAGCCACACCGGGACAGGGCTTGAAGCTTTCTTT.

The chain recombines TRBV7-9 with TRBJ2-1; maybe TRBD2 (7 bases). Per the germline V gene, CDR1 is SEHNR and CDR2 is FQNEAQ (reference sequence). V was trimmed by 5 bases and J by 6 bases, leaving 17 bases between them. The length of the CDR3 is 15 residues. The CDR3 DNA follows: TGTGCCAGCAGCGGAAGGGGGGGCTGGTCCAATGAGCAGTTCTTC. It translates to CASSGRGGWSNEQFF.